The 27 T cell receptor beta chains below were found in one sample sequenced in a study of cytomegalovirus exposure and HLA in healthy donors. Both 60 Vbeta primers and 13 Jbeta primers went into the PCR. Data came from immunoSEQ multiplex PCR; TCRdb stores just in-frame clones and leaves some out. The sample has about 200,000 clones; 60% to 85% are singletons. The sequencing input was PBMCs. The receptors were sampled from a girl between 5 and 17 years old in good health and CMV-seropositive.

V gene TRBV4-3 combines with J gene TRBJ1-2; D call uncertain. V was shortened by 4 bases and J by 5 bases, with 23 bases between the two germline ends. Germline values: CDR1 LGHNA, CDR2 YSLEER. The CDR3 sequence is 17 residues long. The CDR3 protein is CASSPEGKGSSVYGYTF. Written as DNA, the CDR3 is TGCGCCAGCAGCCCCGAGGGAAAGGGTAGTTCCGTGTATGGCTACACCTTC.

This clone was seen a few times. J is TRBJ2-1 and V is TRBV7-2; 11 bases match TRBD1. V lost 5 bases, J lost 4 bases, and 10 bases stayed unmatched. Germline CDR1 reads SGHTA; CDR2 reads FQGNSA. This CDR3 has 17 residues. The CDR3 region is CASSRRTGGAGYNEQFF. CDR3 nucleotides: TGTGCCAGCAGCCGGAGGACAGGGGGCGCGGGTTACAATGAGCAGTTCTTC.

This clone occurred a few times. This chain links TRBV4-3 with TRBJ1-1; a possible D gene is TRBD1 (5 bases). Per the germline V gene, CDR1 is LGHNA and CDR2 is YSLEER. V shed 0 bases and J shed 1 base, with 9 bases lying between them. The CDR3 loop spans 15 amino acids. The CDR3 DNA is TGCGCCAGCAGCCAAGAATGGGGCGGGAACACTGAAGCTTTCTTT. Its translation is CASSQEWGGNTEAFF.

The genes are TRBV19 and TRBJ1-5; possible D gene TRBD1, 5 bases. Germline V gene data show CDR1 as LNHDA and CDR2 as SQIVND (reference sequence). The V and J ends lost 10 bases and 1 base respectively, with 14 bases between them. This CDR3 spans 14 amino acids. The CDR3 bases are TGTGCCACCGAGGACGGGGGGAGCAATCAGCCCCAGCATTTT. Protein sequence: CATEDGGSNQPQHF.

This sequence joins TRBV25-1 and TRBJ2-5; 7 bases align to TRBD1. Trimming took 1 base from V and 4 from J; bases not matched to a gene: 3. Per the germline V gene, CDR1 is MGHDK and CDR2 is SYGVNS. The CDR3 extends over 14 amino acids. The CDR3 nucleotides read TGTGCCAGCAGTGAATGGACAGGTGCAGAGACCCAGTACTTC. It is translated as CASSEWTGAETQYF.

Only a few counts were recorded for this clone. The genes are TRBV2 and TRBJ1-4; unclear D gene. CDR3 size: 14 residues. The germline CDR1 and CDR2 sequences are SNHLY and FYNNEI. Trimming pared 6 bases from V and 7 bases from J, leaving 15 bases between. The CDR3 protein is CASSPRVVGEKLFF. The CDR3 DNA follows: TGTGCCAGCAGCCCGAGGGTGGTTGGTGAAAAACTGTTTTTT.

The V call is TRBV27, the J call TRBJ1-1; 8 positions match TRBD1. The germline V gene encodes CDR1 MNHEY and CDR2 SMNVEV (reference sequence). There are 14 residues in the CDR3. V shed 6 bases and J 7 bases; nucleotides not matched to a gene: 10. The CDR3 nucleotides are TGTGCCAGCAGGTCAACCTCAGGGGGCGGTGAAGCTTTCTTT. Encoded protein: CASRSTSGGGEAFF.

The chain combines TRBV5-1 with TRBJ2-1; maybe TRBD1 (6 bases). Germline values: CDR1 SGHRS, CDR2 YFSETQ. V gave up 0 bases and J gave up 3 bases, with 10 bases separating them. The CDR3 consists of 15 residues. CDR3: CASSLATDSYNEQFF. CDR3 DNA: TGCGCCAGCAGCTTGGCCACGGACAGCTACAATGAGCAGTTCTTC.

The chain recombines TRBV5-1 with TRBJ2-5; D gene unclear. The V gene's germline CDR1 is SGHRS and CDR2 YFSETQ. The CDR3 totals 14 residues. The V end lost 0 bases, the J end lost 1 base, and 7 bases lay between the germline ends. For the CDR3, the DNA is TGCGCCAGCAGCTTGGGAGGAAGCCAAGAGACCCAGTACTTC. It yields the protein CASSLGGSQETQYF.

This sequence joins TRBV5-8 and TRBJ2-1, with 12 bases matching TRBD2. This CDR3 spans 16 amino acids. Germline V gene lookup returns CDR1 SGHTS and CDR2 YDEGEE. V shed 5 bases, J shed 8 bases, and the junction held 11 bases outside the gene matches. The CDR3 DNA sequence: TGTGCCAGCAGACGTGCGAGGACTAGCGGGGTATATGAGCAGTTCTTC. It codes for CASRRARTSGVYEQFF.

J is TRBJ2-5 and V is TRBV5-8, with 9 bases that match TRBD2. Germline V gene lookup returns CDR1 SGHTS and CDR2 YDEGEE. This CDR3 has 15 amino acids. V was clipped by 5 bases and J by 5 bases; unmatched bases: 10. CDR3 region: CASSKGTSLRETQYF. The CDR3 DNA reads as TGTGCCAGCAGTAAAGGGACTAGCCTGAGGGAGACCCAGTACTTC.

The J gene is TRBJ2-2, the V gene TRBV7-9; 7 nucleotides match TRBD1. With V trimmed by 6 bases and J by 6 bases, 7 bases remained unmatched. The CDR3 runs 14 residues. The V gene's germline CDR1 is SEHNR and CDR2 FQNEAQ (reference sequence). The CDR3 DNA reads TGTGCCAGCAGGAACAAGGGGGCCTCCGGGGAGCTGTTTTTT. This encodes CASRNKGASGELFF. The full variable domain, completed using reference TRBV7-9 and TRBJ2-2, is DTGVSQNPRHKITKRGQNVTFRCDPISEHNRLYWYRQTLGQGPEFLTYFQNEAQLEKSRLLSDRFSAERPKGSFSTLEIQRTEQGDSAMYLCASRNKGASGELFFGEGSRLTVL.

The genes are TRBV9 and TRBJ2-7; TRBD2 might be the D (5 bases). The germline V and J ends were trimmed by 0 bases and 3 bases, with 10 bases remaining between them. There are 14 residues in the CDR3. Germline V gene sequence: CDR1 SGDLS, CDR2 YYNGEE. The CDR3 nucleotides are TGTGCCAGCAGCGTAGACACGGGATTCTACGAGCAGTACTTC. Its translation is CASSVDTGFYEQYF.

The J gene is TRBJ1-2, the V gene TRBV5-6; 7 nucleotides match TRBD1. In germline, CDR1 is SGHDT, CDR2 YYEEEE. This CDR3 spans 15 amino acids. V was clipped by 4 bases and J by 4 bases; unmatched bases: 10. Here the CDR3 reads CASSNDRDSLYGYTF. The CDR3, as DNA: TGTGCCAGCAGCAACGATCGGGACAGCCTCTATGGCTACACCTTC.

A word on this clone: Relative to the germline gene, one junction end is altered; a read error may explain this. This sequence joins TRBV7-2 and TRBJ1-2; the D gene is possibly TRBD1 (6 bases). CDR3 length equals 15 residues. Germline V gives CDR1 SGHTA, CDR2 FQGNSA. The CDR3 sequence: CASSVARDILEGYTF. CDR3 nucleotide sequence: TGTGCCAGCAGCGTAGCCCGGGACATTTTGGAAGGCTACACCTTC.

The rearrangement links TRBV2 to TRBJ2-3; D is perhaps TRBD1 (7 bases). Trimming took 4 bases from V and 5 from J, leaving 22 bases between them. Per germline, CDR1 SNHLY and CDR2 FYNNEI. CDR3 length equals 17 residues. The DNA of the CDR3 is TGTGCCAGCAGTGGGAGGGGGCTTCTCTGGACCGGAGATACGCAGTATTTT. Translation: CASSGRGLLWTGDTQYF.

The genes are TRBV6-1 and TRBJ1-5; possibly TRBD1 for D (6 bases). The length of the CDR3 is 15 residues. Germline values: CDR1 MNHNS, CDR2 SASEGT. The V end was cut by 4 bases, the J end by 1 base, with 11 bases between. CDR3 in DNA: TGTGCCAGCAGTGGCCAGGGGAAGAGCAATCAGCCCCAGCATTTT. Translated: CASSGQGKSNQPQHF.

V gene TRBV7-8 combines with J gene TRBJ2-5; 14 bases fit TRBD2. This CDR3 comprises 16 residues. Germline V gene sequence: CDR1 SGHVS, CDR2 FQNEAQ. Trimming removed 5 bases from V and 5 bases from J; junction bases left unmatched: 7. CDR3 DNA: TGTGCCAGCAGCCGAGATCGACTAGCGGGGGGGGAGACCCAGTACTTC. It codes for CASSRDRLAGGETQYF.

This chain links TRBV7-9 with TRBJ2-1; possibly TRBD1 for D (6 bases). This CDR3 region has 13 residues. The germline V and J ends were trimmed by 7 bases and 4 bases, with 11 bases remaining between them. The germline CDR1 and CDR2 sequences are SEHNR and FQNEAQ (reference sequence). This CDR3 is CASNGQGYNEQFF. DNA for the CDR3: TGTGCCAGCAACGGGCAGGGGTACAATGAGCAGTTCTTC.

The CDR3 reads CASSSTFPGQGSGYTF. CDR3 nucleotide sequence: TGTGCCAGCAGCTCCACGTTCCCGGGACAGGGGAGTGGCTACACCTTC. The chain uses TRBV7-9 and TRBJ1-2, with TRBD1 matching 10 bases. CDR1 and CDR2 (germline): SEHNR, FQNEAQ (reference sequence). The V segment lost 4 bases and the J segment 7 bases; nucleotides outside the gene matches: 12. The CDR3 loop spans 16 amino acids.

This clone was detected only a few times. The chain is built from TRBV4-3 and TRBJ2-3, with 11 nucleotides matching TRBD2. Unmatched junction bases numbered 2, after V lost 0 bases and J lost 3 bases. Looked up from germline, CDR1 is LGHNA and CDR2 is YSLEER. There are 16 residues in the CDR3. In DNA, the CDR3 is TGCGCCAGCAGCCAAGATCGACTAGCGGGGACAGATACGCAGTATTTT. Protein: CASSQDRLAGTDTQYF.

V and J are TRBV25-1 and TRBJ1-6; unclear D gene. V lost 7 bases and J 5 bases, leaving 12 bases between the germline ends. Germline lookup yields CDR1 MGHDK and CDR2 SYGVNS. CDR3 length: 14 residues. CDR3 loop: CASNSGLNNSPLHF. Written as DNA, the CDR3 is TGTGCCAGCAATTCAGGACTGAATAATTCACCCCTCCACTTT.

This clone was picked up a small number of times. The chain has TRBV2 and TRBJ1-6; 8 bases agree with TRBD1. The CDR3 length is 13 residues. Germline CDR1 and CDR2: SNHLY and FYNNEI. Losses at the gene ends were 4 bases for V and 7 bases for J; bases not matched to a gene: 0. The CDR3: CASSGTGNSPLHF. For the CDR3, the DNA is TGTGCCAGCAGTGGGACAGGGAATTCACCCCTCCACTTT.

This chain links TRBV19 with TRBJ2-5; the D gene is possibly TRBD1 (5 bases). The CDR3 length is 15 residues. The germline CDR1 and CDR2 sequences are LNHDA and SQIVND (reference sequence). Between the trimmed V and J ends, which lost 4 bases and 1 base, there was a span of 13 bases. The CDR3 region is CASSRWTYSQETQYF. The CDR3 DNA is TGTGCCAGTAGTAGATGGACATACTCCCAAGAGACCCAGTACTTC.

The chain couples TRBV18 to TRBJ2-2; 8 bases fit TRBD1. From germline, CDR1 is KGHSH and CDR2 LQKENI. The junction had 7 bases not matched to a gene; V was cut back by 3 bases and J by 7 bases. The CDR3 has 15 amino acids. CDR3 coding DNA: TGTGCCAGCTCACCTTCGACAGGGGAAGTCGGGGAGCTGTTTTTT. Its translation is CASSPSTGEVGELFF.

CDR3 DNA: TGCGCCAGCAGCCAAGATTCACTGGTCGGGGGGACTAGCACAGATACGCAGTATTTT. Residues: CASSQDSLVGGTSTDTQYF. The chain recombines TRBV4-3 with TRBJ2-3; the match to TRBD2 covers 7 bases. Germline V lookup: CDR1 LGHNA, CDR2 YSLEER. Trimming at V came to 0 bases and at J to 0 bases, leaving 12 bases not matched to a gene. The CDR3 sequence is 19 residues long.

This chain connects TRBV2 to TRBJ2-1; 11 positions agree with TRBD2. Germline lookup yields CDR1 SNHLY and CDR2 FYNNEI. The CDR3 has 16 residues. Trimming took 7 bases from V and 3 from J; bases not matched to a gene: 8. CDR3 nucleotides: TGTGCCAGCACCGGGTTAGCGGGGGGGCTCTACAATGAGCAGTTCTTC. Translated, it gives CASTGLAGGLYNEQFF.